This entry lists 30 T cell receptor beta chains sequenced from one sample in a study of patients and donors after allogeneic stem cell transplantation. One entry per CDR3 protein, called by TCRdb with MiXCR from the RT-PCR reads. The sample carries about 70,000 distinct CDR3 sequences, around a quarter recorded once. Sequences were obtained from blood, either unsorted or a sorted T cell fraction (not recorded which). Source of these receptors: a human donor who was either an allogeneic HSCT recipient or a stem cell or donor lymphocyte infusion donor (not recorded which). It is not recorded whose cells these are; they may come from a transplant donor.

This clonotype appeared once. Since no conserved phenylalanine or tryptophan closes the CDR3, a read error is the likely cause. The rearrangement links TRBV12-3 or TRBV12-4 to TRBJ1-4, with D possibly TRBD1 on 6 matching bases. The CDR3 runs to 15 residues. V lost 6 bases and J lost 6, with 17 bases in between. This CDR3 reads CASSPGGPGHEKLFL. The CDR3 nucleotides are TGTGCCAGCAGCCCCGGGGGGCCAGGACATGAAAAACTGTTTTTG.

This chain connects TRBV29-1 to TRBJ1-2; no reliable D call. The CDR3 runs to 13 residues. With 3 bases removed from V and 2 bases from J, the gap between germline ends came to 10 bases. Germline V CDR1 and CDR2: SQVTM, ANQGSEA. The CDR3: CSVDGEGNYGYTF. Here the CDR3 DNA reads TGCAGCGTTGATGGGGAGGGAAACTATGGCTACACCTTC.

The chain is built from TRBV9 and TRBJ2-7; 7 bases are a match to TRBD1. V dropped 3 bases and J dropped 0; count of bases not matched to a gene: 3. In germline, CDR1 is SGDLS, CDR2 YYNGEE. The CDR3 is 14 amino acids. The CDR3 reads CASSAWDSSYEQYF. DNA of the CDR3: TGTGCCAGCAGCGCCTGGGACAGCTCCTACGAGCAGTACTTC.

This clonotype was seen more than once but under ten times. V and J are TRBV5-1 and TRBJ1-3, with D uncertain. The V gene's germline CDR1 is SGHRS and CDR2 YFSETQ. The CDR3 is 15 amino acids. Between the trimmed V and J ends, which lost 0 bases and 4 bases, there was a span of 11 bases. DNA of the CDR3: TGCGCCAGCAGCTTGGATCCGGGCCCCGGAAACACCATATATTTT. Encoded protein: CASSLDPGPGNTIYF.

There are a few counts of this clonotype. The chain combines TRBV7-9 with TRBJ2-5; TRBD1 agrees at 9 bases. The J segment lost 0 bases and the V segment lost 5 bases, leaving 13 bases of the junction unmatched. Germline values: CDR1 SEHNR, CDR2 FQNEAQ (reference sequence). The CDR3 is 18 residues long. CDR3 amino acids: CASSPPIWTGEDQETQYF. CDR3 DNA: TGTGCCAGCAGCCCTCCTATTTGGACAGGGGAGGACCAAGAGACCCAGTACTTC.

To note about this clonotype: This sequence may be a read error, since a much larger clone differs from it by one base. This chain uses TRBV12-3 or TRBV12-4 with TRBJ1-2; 8 nucleotides line up with TRBD1. The V segment lost 11 bases and the J segment 4 bases; nucleotides outside the gene matches: 12. The CDR3 runs 14 residues. The CDR3 DNA reads TGTGCCGGCACCACCGGGACAGGATTCTATGGCTACACCTTC. Its translation: CAGTTGTGFYGYTF.

The chain joins TRBV2 to TRBJ2-2; TRBD1 matches at 9 bases. Unmatched junction bases numbered 7, after V lost 10 bases and J lost 4 bases. CDR1 and CDR2 from the germline V gene are SNHLY and FYNNEI. The length of the CDR3 is 14 residues. The DNA of the CDR3 is TGTGCCACCTCGGGACAGGGCCTCACCGGGGAGCTGTTTTTT. Encoded protein: CATSGQGLTGELFF.

This clonotype was detected only a few times. J is TRBJ2-4 and V is TRBV7-9, with 8 bases identical to TRBD1. The CDR3 length is 14 residues. Germline V gene data show CDR1 as SEHNR and CDR2 as FQNEAQ (reference sequence). V gave up 5 bases and J gave up 8 bases; unmatched junction bases: 8. The CDR3 loop is CASSPRDRSYIQYF. The CDR3 DNA sequence: TGTGCCAGCAGCCCCCGGGACAGGAGTTACATTCAGTACTTC.

This clonotype has at least ten counts. The V and J genes are TRBV5-1 and TRBJ2-4; possible D gene TRBD1, 5 bases. The CDR3 loop spans 15 amino acids. V was trimmed by 0 bases and J by 0 bases, leaving 7 bases between them. Per the germline V gene, CDR1 is SGHRS and CDR2 is YFSETQ. The CDR3 protein is CASSLEGQAKNIQYF. The CDR3 region has the DNA TGCGCCAGCAGCTTGGAGGGGCAAGCCAAAAACATTCAGTACTTC.

The CDR3 is CSARRTENYGYTF. The CDR3 DNA reads TGCAGTGCTAGGAGGACAGAAAACTATGGCTACACCTTC. The V and J genes are TRBV20-1 and TRBJ1-2, with D tentatively TRBD1 (6 bases). Germline loops: CDR1 DFQATT, CDR2 SNEGSKA (reference sequence). V was clipped by 3 bases and J by 2 bases, with 10 bases between them. The CDR3 spans 13 residues.

In this sample, this clonotype turned up a few times. J is TRBJ2-1 and V is TRBV29-1; the D is unclear. This CDR3 contains 12 residues. V lost 2 bases and J 5 bases, leaving 7 bases between the germline ends. Per germline, CDR1 SQVTM and CDR2 ANQGSEA. For the CDR3, the DNA is TGCAGCGTTGAACCGACGGACAATGAGCAGTTCTTC. Its translation: CSVEPTDNEQFF.

The chain combines TRBV7-9 with TRBJ2-7, with 8 bases matching TRBD1. The CDR3 contains 13 residues. From germline, CDR1 is SEHNR and CDR2 FQNEAQ (reference sequence). J was trimmed by 2 bases and V by 7 bases; bases with no gene match: 4. CDR3 sequence: CASTGQGPYEQYF. The CDR3 nucleotides are TGTGCCAGCACCGGACAGGGTCCCTACGAGCAGTACTTC.

V and J are TRBV12-3 or TRBV12-4 and TRBJ2-3; tentative D call: TRBD2 (6 bases). Trimming took 2 bases from V and 5 from J, leaving 14 bases between them. This CDR3 region has 15 residues. The chain's CDR3 is CASSLTGTGGDTQYF. The CDR3 region has the DNA TGTGCCAGCAGTTTAACTGGGACCGGGGGAGATACGCAGTATTTT.

This clonotype has more than one count but fewer than ten. J is TRBJ2-2 and V is TRBV20-1; D is undetermined. Trimming cost V 2 bases and J 7 bases, with 11 bases left between them. Germline loops: CDR1 DFQATT, CDR2 SNEGSKA (reference sequence). This CDR3 is built from 13 residues. CDR3 sequence (DNA): TGCAGTGCTAGATCGCCTATCGGCGGGGAGCTGTTTTTT. Translation: CSARSPIGGELFF.

This clonotype was detected a few times. V usage is TRBV21-1 and J usage is TRBJ2-2; the table gives TRBD2 as D, unverified against the DNA. TRBV21-1 is a recognized pseudogene. The CDR3 has 15 residues. CDR3 in amino acids: CASSTSGLRTGELFF. The CDR3, as DNA: TGTGCCAGCAGCACCTCAGGACTACGCACCGGGGAGCTGTTTTTT.

This clonotype was counted between two and nine times. CDR3 nucleotide sequence: TGCGCCAGCAGCCAAGAAGATAACTGGGGCGGCACCTATGGCTACACCTTC. Its protein product is CASSQEDNWGGTYGYTF. The chain is built from TRBV4-1 and TRBJ1-2, with D tentatively TRBD1 (5 bases). V lost 0 bases and J 4 bases, leaving 18 bases between the germline ends. Per germline, CDR1 MGHRA and CDR2 YSYEKL. The CDR3 covers 17 residues.

The sample holds one count of this clonotype. Germline is not matched at one junction end, which may reflect a read error. The chain uses TRBV7-2 and TRBJ2-1, with 10 bases that match TRBD2. CDR1 SGHTA and CDR2 FQGNSA come from the germline V gene. This CDR3 has 15 amino acids. In DNA form, the CDR3 reads TGTGCCAGCATCTTAAGCGGGGGGGACTACAATGAGCAGTTCTTC. Translation: CASILSGGDYNEQFF.

The V gene is TRBV5-1, the J gene TRBJ2-7, with TRBD2 matching 8 bases. V lost 3 bases to trimming and J lost 0 bases; unmatched junction nucleotides: 5. CDR1 is SGHRS and CDR2 is YFSETQ in the germline V gene. This CDR3 is built from 15 residues. CDR3 DNA: TGCGCCAGCAGCTATACCGGGACTAGCTCCTACGAGCAGTACTTC. Its protein is CASSYTGTSSYEQYF.

The V gene is TRBV5-1, the J gene TRBJ1-1; D is unresolved. CDR3 size: 16 residues. Trimming stripped 3 bases from V and 0 bases from J, with 15 bases between. Germline V gene data show CDR1 as SGHRS and CDR2 as YFSETQ. The CDR3 DNA reads TGCGCCAGCAGCTGGAGTGATCACCCATTGAACACTGAAGCTTTCTTT. Translated: CASSWSDHPLNTEAFF.

This chain connects TRBV6-1 to TRBJ1-2, with D possibly TRBD1 on 5 matching bases. Between the trimmed V and J ends, which lost 2 bases and 4 bases, there was a span of 17 bases. Germline values: CDR1 MNHNS, CDR2 SASEGT. CDR3 length: 16 residues. CDR3 loop: CASSESTGGALYGYTF. In DNA, the CDR3 is TGTGCCAGCAGTGAATCCACAGGAGGGGCCCTCTATGGCTACACCTTC.

This clonotype has just a few counts. V usage is TRBV12-3 or TRBV12-4 and J usage is TRBJ2-7; TRBD1 matches 7 bases. The CDR3 covers 16 residues. The junction had 10 bases not matched to a gene; V was cut back by 5 bases and J by 0 bases. DNA of the CDR3: TGTGCCAGCAGTCCCGGGGACAGAATGAGCTCCTACGAGCAGTACTTC. It specifies CASSPGDRMSSYEQYF.

This clonotype was observed a handful of times. The gene calls are TRBV5-6 and TRBJ2-7; TRBD1 aligns across 7 bases. This CDR3 has 13 residues. Germline CDR1 is SGHDT and CDR2 is YYEEEE. V dropped 3 bases and J dropped 1; count of bases not matched to a gene: 1. CDR3 amino acids: CASSWDSSYEQYF. For the CDR3, the DNA is TGTGCCAGCAGCTGGGACAGTTCCTACGAGCAGTACTTC.

The chain joins TRBV2 to TRBJ2-7; 8 nucleotides match TRBD1. CDR3 length: 16 residues. Germline CDR1 reads SNHLY; CDR2 reads FYNNEI. The junction had 16 bases not matched to a gene; V was cut back by 8 bases and J by 4 bases. CDR3 DNA sequence: TGTGCCAGCCGGCAGGGGGCGAATGGAGCAACGTACGAGCAGTACTTC. Translated, it gives CASRQGANGATYEQYF.

The table lists this clonotype with many counts. V usage is TRBV12-3 or TRBV12-4 and J usage is TRBJ1-2; D is perhaps TRBD1 (6 bases). CDR3 length equals 15 residues. The V gene lost 2 bases and the J gene lost 5 bases, with 15 bases spanning the gap. CDR3 DNA: TGTGCCAGCAGTTTAACAGGGCTGCCGAATTATGGCTACACCTTC. This translates into CASSLTGLPNYGYTF.

This rearrangement joins TRBV6-4 to TRBJ1-3, with D unclear. The CDR3 length is 17 residues. From germline, CDR1 is MRHNA and CDR2 SNTAGT. Trimming pared 0 bases from V and 4 bases from J, leaving 16 bases between. CDR3 nucleotides: TGTGCCAGCAGTGACTCTAATATCGGTAGCCTCGGAAACACCATATATTTT. This translates into CASSDSNIGSLGNTIYF.

V gene TRBV5-1 combines with J gene TRBJ2-1; D is unresolved. V was trimmed by 1 base and J by 6 bases, leaving 5 bases between them. The germline V gene has CDR1 SGHRS and CDR2 YFSETQ. This CDR3 is 12 amino acids long. This CDR3 is CASSLYSNEQFF. CDR3 nucleotides: TGCGCCAGCAGCTTGTACAGCAATGAGCAGTTCTTC.

This clonotype has more than one count but fewer than ten. This chain uses TRBV14 with TRBJ1-5; 8 bases are a match to TRBD1. The length of the CDR3 is 14 residues. Germline V gene lookup returns CDR1 SGHDN and CDR2 FVKESK. With V trimmed by 4 bases and J by 1 base, 0 bases remained unmatched. This CDR3 is CASSRQGSNQPQHF. CDR3 DNA sequence: TGTGCCAGCAGCCGACAGGGGAGCAATCAGCCCCAGCATTTT.

This chain uses TRBV7-2 with TRBJ1-6; D might be TRBD1 (5 bases). The CDR3 runs to 17 residues. With 3 bases removed from V and 7 bases from J, the gap between germline ends came to 19 bases. CDR1 and CDR2 (germline): SGHTA, FQGNSA. CDR3 sequence (DNA): TGTGCCAGCAGCTTTTCCCATCAGGGCTTTGGGAATTCACCCCTCCACTTT. Protein: CASSFSHQGFGNSPLHF.

The sample holds a few counts of this clonotype. The rearrangement uses TRBV4-1 and TRBJ2-7, with D perhaps matching TRBD2 (6 bases). Trimming pared 1 base from V and 1 base from J, leaving 11 bases between. The CDR3 sequence is 15 residues long. Germline CDR1 MGHRA, CDR2 YSYEKL. CDR3 residues: CASSQGHGSSYEQYF. Here the CDR3 DNA reads TGCGCCAGCAGCCAAGGACACGGGAGTTCCTACGAGCAGTACTTC.

The chain joins TRBV7-8 to TRBJ1-1; 8 bases are a match to TRBD1. The germline V gene encodes CDR1 SGHVS and CDR2 FQNEAQ. The CDR3 totals 12 residues. V shed 6 bases and J 10 bases; nucleotides not matched to a gene: 7. The CDR3 reads CASRPRGRLAFF. DNA for the CDR3: TGTGCCAGCAGACCCAGGGGGCGCCTAGCTTTCTTT.